The sequence of this T cell receptor (beta chain) was determined in a study of response to subunit inactivated influenza vaccine. This CDR3 contains 14 residues. CDR1 PRHDT and CDR2 FYEKMQ come from the germline V gene (reference sequence). V shed 5 bases and J shed 12 bases, with 23 bases lying between them. MiXCR, run by TCRdb on the RT-PCR reads, gives a single entry per CDR3 protein. The sample yields about 520,000 distinct CDR3 sequences, 7.2% seen once. Study-wide results and caveats: The authors offered the suggestion that each seasonal influenza vaccination recruits few new T cells.

This clonotype was found many times. Its antigen remains unknown. The specimen was PBMCs from blood, collected roughly 24 months after vaccination. The source is a man between 50 and 69 years old who received an inactivated influenza vaccine. The chain uses TRBV13 and TRBJ2-7, with D perhaps TRBD2 (5 bases). The CDR3 protein is CASSPTTTTSYAYF. The CDR3 bases are TGTGCCAGCAGCCCGACCACGACCACTAGTTATGCGTACTTC.